The 21 T cell receptor beta chains below all came from one sample that was sequenced in a study of CD4 T cells in relation to SARS-CoV-2 and coronaviruses. Their target antigens are unknown. CD4+ T cells from unexposed donors were obtained before the COVID-19 pandemic (2011-2018). The cells were cultured for roughly 11 days before CD4+ T cells were isolated. The table came from immunoSEQ multiplex PCR; TCRdb's copy has only in-frame clones and leaves some out. The sample includes roughly 25,000 clones, 76% seen only once; the top ten take around a fifth. The sample was CD4+ T cells from PBMCs, cultured in vitro. These receptor sequences come from a human donor in good health.

This chain connects TRBV7-6 to TRBJ2-5; 7 bases are a match to TRBD2. The CDR3 loop spans 16 amino acids. The trim removed 1 base at V and 2 bases at J, leaving 7 bases unmatched. Germline CDR1 and CDR2: SGHVS and FNYEAQ. CDR3: CASSLGGRVGQETQYF. In DNA, the CDR3 is TGTGCCAGCAGCTTAGGCGGGAGAGTGGGTCAAGAGACCCAGTACTTC.

This chain joins TRBV9 and TRBJ1-6; TRBD1 matches 10 bases. The germline V gene encodes CDR1 SGDLS and CDR2 YYNGEE. This CDR3 has 15 amino acids. The ends lost 3 bases at V and 8 bases at J; junction bases unmatched: 5. CDR3 loop: CASSARTGGYSPLHF. As DNA, the CDR3 is TGTGCCAGCAGCGCCCGGACAGGGGGTTATTCACCCCTCCACTTT.

The chain carries TRBV7-2 and TRBJ2-7, with 9 bases matching TRBD2. V shed 2 bases and J 2 bases; nucleotides not matched to a gene: 4. Germline V gene lookup returns CDR1 SGHTA and CDR2 FQGNSA. The CDR3 is 15 amino acids. The CDR3 DNA follows: TGTGCCAGCAGCTTATCCAGCGGGGGGACCTACGAGCAGTACTTC. Protein: CASSLSSGGTYEQYF.

The chain couples TRBV29-1 to TRBJ2-5; D possibly corresponds to TRBD2 (6 bases). Between the trimmed V and J ends, which lost 4 bases and 3 bases, there was a span of 9 bases. CDR1 is SQVTM and CDR2 is ANQGSEA in the germline V gene. The CDR3 runs to 12 residues. CDR3 DNA: TGCAGCGTTGGTCTAGCGAAAGAGACCCAGTACTTC. Encoded protein: CSVGLAKETQYF. The full variable domain, its missing parts supplied by reference TRBV29-1 and TRBJ2-5, is SAVISQKPSRDICQRGTSLTIQCQVDSQVTMMFWYRQQPGQSLTLIATANQGSEATYESGFVIDKFPISRPNLTFSTLTVSNMSPEDSSIYLCSVGLAKETQYFGPGTRLLVL.

J is TRBJ2-3 and V is TRBV10-3; D is possibly TRBD2 (6 bases). Germline V gene sequence: CDR1 ENHRY, CDR2 SYGVKD. V lost 5 bases to trimming and J lost 4 bases, with 16 bases between them. This CDR3 region has 15 residues. CDR3 nucleotide sequence: TGTGCCATCAGTCCCCGAGGAGGGGAAGCAGATACGCAGTATTTT. It is translated as CAISPRGGEADTQYF.

This clone was detected only a few times. V is TRBV29-1 and J is TRBJ1-2; D is unclear. Looked up from germline, CDR1 is SQVTM and CDR2 is ANQGSEA. CDR3 length: 12 amino acids. V gave up 4 bases and J gave up 5 bases, with 11 bases separating them. CDR3 nucleotide sequence: TGCAGCGTTGCCAAAGCTGGGTATGGCTACACCTTC. Its protein product is CSVAKAGYGYTF.

The genes are TRBV19 and TRBJ1-2; possible D gene TRBD1, 5 bases. Trimming shortened V by 1 base and J by 5 bases, and 14 bases separated the two germline ends. The CDR3 loop spans 15 amino acids. Germline lookup yields CDR1 LNHDA and CDR2 SQIVND (reference sequence). The chain's CDR3 is CASSIGAGGRYGYTF. In DNA, the CDR3 is TGTGCCAGTAGTATAGGGGCGGGGGGAAGATATGGCTACACCTTC.

V is TRBV9 and J is TRBJ1-2, with unresolved D. Germline V gene sequence: CDR1 SGDLS, CDR2 YYNGEE. Trimming pared 4 bases from V and 4 bases from J, leaving 14 bases between. The CDR3 runs 14 residues. For the CDR3, the DNA is TGTGCCAGCAGCCCCCGAACAGCCGTCTATGGCTACACCTTC. This sequence encodes CASSPRTAVYGYTF.

The V gene is TRBV7-9, the J gene TRBJ2-5; D not certain. V was trimmed by 2 bases and J by 8 bases, leaving 12 bases between them. The CDR3 consists of 13 residues. Per germline, CDR1 SEHNR and CDR2 FQNEAQ (reference sequence). Written as DNA, the CDR3 is TGTGCCAGCAGCTTAACAGAACTTACCACCCAGTACTTC. Translation gives CASSLTELTTQYF.

This chain joins TRBV11-2 and TRBJ2-2; 10 bases line up with TRBD2. Unmatched junction bases numbered 7, after V lost 7 bases and J lost 2 bases. This CDR3 spans 16 amino acids. Germline assignment: CDR1 SGHAT and CDR2 FQNNGV. CDR3 coding DNA: TGTGCCAGCATCCAAGCGGGGGGGCCAAACACCGGGGAGCTGTTTTTT. Amino acid sequence: CASIQAGGPNTGELFF.

The chain couples TRBV7-2 to TRBJ2-1; 9 nucleotides agree with TRBD2. V was clipped by 3 bases and J by 7 bases; unmatched bases: 7. Germline CDR1 SGHTA, CDR2 FQGNSA. CDR3 size: 15 residues. The CDR3 loop is CASSLLSGSVNEQFF. The DNA for the CDR3 is TGTGCCAGCAGCTTGCTTAGCGGGAGTGTGAATGAGCAGTTCTTC.

This sequence joins TRBV6-5 and TRBJ1-1; D ambiguous. The germline CDR1 and CDR2 sequences are MNHEY and SVGAGI. The CDR3 runs 12 residues. The ends were cut back, 4 bases at V and 3 bases at J, with 6 bases in the middle. DNA for the CDR3: TGTGCCAGCAGTTTCGGGGACACTGAAGCTTTCTTT. It translates to CASSFGDTEAFF.

V is TRBV9 and J is TRBJ2-5; D possibly corresponds to TRBD2 (7 bases). The CDR3 spans 15 residues. Germline V gives CDR1 SGDLS, CDR2 YYNGEE. Trimming cost V 1 base and J 7 bases, with 17 bases left between them. CDR3 loop: CASSVQSTGGGTQYF. CDR3 nucleotides: TGTGCCAGCAGCGTACAATCGACAGGCGGGGGGACCCAGTACTTC.

This sequence joins TRBV28 and TRBJ2-5; D ambiguous. V was trimmed by 5 bases and J by 4 bases, leaving 11 bases between them. Germline-derived CDR1 and CDR2 are MDHEN and SYDVKM. CDR3 length: 13 amino acids. The CDR3 protein is CASSPQWVETQYF. The CDR3 nucleotides are TGTGCCAGCAGTCCACAATGGGTAGAGACCCAGTACTTC.

J is TRBJ2-1 and V is TRBV11-2, with a weak D call TRBD2 (5 bases). The CDR3 sequence is 12 residues long. Between the trimmed V and J ends, which lost 1 base and 9 bases, there was a span of 7 bases. Germline V gene data show CDR1 as SGHAT and CDR2 as FQNNGV. The CDR3 DNA sequence: TGTGCCAGCAGCTTAGGAGGGTTTGAGCAGTTCTTC. Amino acids: CASSLGGFEQFF. The full variable domain, in which reference TRBV11-2 and TRBJ2-1 provide the parts outside the CDR3, is EAGVAQSPRYKIIEKRQSVAFWCNPISGHATLYWYQQILGQGPKLLIQFQNNGVVDDSQLPKDRFSAERLKGVDSTLKIQPAKLEDSAVYLCASSLGGFEQFFGPGTRLTVL.

This clone is a singleton in its sample. The J gene is TRBJ1-6, the V gene TRBV6-5, with a tentative D call TRBD1 (6 bases). V lost 4 bases and J lost 5, with 12 bases in between. The CDR3 spans 15 residues. Germline loops: CDR1 MNHEY, CDR2 SVGAGI. The CDR3 DNA follows: TGTGCCAGCAGTTCCGACTGGGGGCATAATTCACCCCTCCACTTT. It specifies CASSSDWGHNSPLHF.

Here the CDR3 reads CAVGLAGGPHEQFF. As DNA, the CDR3 is TGTGCCGTCGGACTAGCGGGAGGGCCCCATGAGCAGTTCTTC. The chain combines TRBV10-3 with TRBJ2-1; 15 bases fit TRBD2. This CDR3 has 14 residues. Trimming removed 11 bases from V and 8 bases from J; junction bases left unmatched: 7. Per the germline V gene, CDR1 is ENHRY and CDR2 is SYGVKD.

The V gene is TRBV10-3, the J gene TRBJ2-3, with 11 bases aligning to TRBD1. CDR3 length equals 17 residues. Germline V CDR1 and CDR2: ENHRY, SYGVKD. V gave up 0 bases and J gave up 1 base; unmatched junction bases: 3. DNA for the CDR3: TGTGCCATCAGTGAGTCGGGACAGGGGGGAGGCACAGATACGCAGTATTTT. Translation gives CAISESGQGGGTDTQYF.

V usage is TRBV6-5 and J usage is TRBJ2-2; the match to TRBD1 covers 12 bases. J lost 8 bases, V lost 5 bases, and 6 bases had no gene match. CDR3 size: 15 residues. CDR1 and CDR2 (germline): MNHEY, SVGAGI. The CDR3 DNA sequence: TGTGCCAGCAGTCAGGGACAGGGGGCTTGGGGGGAGCTGTTTTTT. Protein product: CASSQGQGAWGELFF.

The chain recombines TRBV4-1 with TRBJ2-1; 12 bases match TRBD2. Germline V gene lookup returns CDR1 MGHRA and CDR2 YSYEKL. The CDR3 is 16 amino acids. Trimming at V came to 5 bases and at J to 5 bases, leaving 7 bases not matched to a gene. CDR3 DNA sequence: TGCGCCAGCAGCTCGCCACTAGCGGGAGGCGACAATGAGCAGTTCTTC. Its protein is CASSSPLAGGDNEQFF.

V gene TRBV6-6 combines with J gene TRBJ1-5; D possibly corresponds to TRBD1 (5 bases). Trimming shortened V by 4 bases and J by 5 bases, and 15 bases separated the two germline ends. The CDR3 runs to 15 residues. Germline CDR1 reads MNHNY; CDR2 reads SVGAGI (reference sequence). In nucleotides, the CDR3 is TGTGCCAGCAGTTCTCGACAGTTGGGGGATCAGCCCCAGCATTTT. This encodes CASSSRQLGDQPQHF.